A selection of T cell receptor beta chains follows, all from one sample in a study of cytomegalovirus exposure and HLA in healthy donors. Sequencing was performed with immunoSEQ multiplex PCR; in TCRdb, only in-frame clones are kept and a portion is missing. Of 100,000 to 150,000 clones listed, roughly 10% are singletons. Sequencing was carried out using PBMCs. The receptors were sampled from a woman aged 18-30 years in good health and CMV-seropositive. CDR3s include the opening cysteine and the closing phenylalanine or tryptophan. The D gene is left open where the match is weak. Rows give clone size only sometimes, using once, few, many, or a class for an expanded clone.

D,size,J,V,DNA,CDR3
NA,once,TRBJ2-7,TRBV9,TGTGCCAGCAGCGTACTCAGGCCCTACGAGCAGTACTTC,CASSVLRPYEQYF
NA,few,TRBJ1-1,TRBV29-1,TGCAGCGGGAGGACGAACACTGAAGCTTTCTTT,CSGRTNTEAFF
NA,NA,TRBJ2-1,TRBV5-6,TGTGCCAGCAGCCGACGACTAGTCCCCTACAATGAGCAGTTCTTC,CASSRRLVPYNEQFF
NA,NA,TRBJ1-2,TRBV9,TGTGCCAGCAGCCCACAGGGAAGGGGCGCCTATGGCTACACCTTC,CASSPQGRGAYGYTF
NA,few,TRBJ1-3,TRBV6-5,TGTGCCAGCAGACCTTGGGAAGGGGGAGAAAACACCATATATTTT,CASRPWEGGENTIYF
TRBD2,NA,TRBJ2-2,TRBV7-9,TGTGCCAGCAGCTTAGTGGCTAGCGGGAGTCGCACCGGGGAGCTGTTTTTT,CASSLVASGSRTGELFF
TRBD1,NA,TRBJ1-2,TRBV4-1,TGCGCCAGCAGCCAGCCGGACAGGGGGGTTGGCTACACCTTC,CASSQPDRGVGYTF
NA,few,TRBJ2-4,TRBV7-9,TGTGCCAGCACCCAGGCCGTCTGGGCCAAAAACATTCAGTACTTC,CASTQAVWAKNIQYF
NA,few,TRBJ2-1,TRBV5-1,TGCGCCAGCAGCTTGTTTGGAGGGTCCGATGAGCAGTTCTTC,CASSLFGGSDEQFF
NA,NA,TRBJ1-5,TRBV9,TGTGCCAGCAGCCCCCGATCGGGGGACAATCAGCCCCAGCATTTT,CASSPRSGDNQPQHF
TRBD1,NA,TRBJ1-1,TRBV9,TGTGCCAGCAGCCAGGACAGGGTGGTGGGGGAAACTGAAGCTTTCTTT,CASSQDRVVGETEAFF
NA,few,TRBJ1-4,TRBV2,TGTGCCAGCAGTGAAAGGCCGGGGGAAAAACTGTTTTTT,CASSERPGEKLFF
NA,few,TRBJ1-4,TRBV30,TGTGCCTGGAGTGTACTACGGTCGGGTGAAAAACTGTTTTTT,CAWSVLRSGEKLFF
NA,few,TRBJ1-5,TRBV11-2,TGTGCCAGCAGTCCCGGACAGTCTAATCAGCCCCAGCATTTT,CASSPGQSNQPQHF
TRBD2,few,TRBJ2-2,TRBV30,TGTGCCTGGACCGCCGTCGGGCTAGCGGCCTCCGGGGAGCTGTTTTTT,CAWTAVGLAASGELFF
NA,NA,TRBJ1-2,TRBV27,TGTGCCAGCAGTGGACCGGGACATCGTGACTACACCTTC,CASSGPGHRDYTF
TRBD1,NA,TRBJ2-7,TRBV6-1,TGTGCCAGCAGTTCCGGGACAGTAGCCCTGTACGAGCAGTACTTC,CASSSGTVALYEQYF
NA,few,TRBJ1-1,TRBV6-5,TGTGCCAGCAGTTTTCCTGAATACGGAGTGAACACTGAAGCTTTCTTT,CASSFPEYGVNTEAFF
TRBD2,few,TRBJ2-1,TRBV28,TGTGCCAGCAACAGCGGGAGGTCGGGGGAGCAGTTCTTC,CASNSGRSGEQFF
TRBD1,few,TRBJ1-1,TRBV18,TGTGCCACCTCCAGGGGGGCTAACACTGAAGCTTTCTTT,CATSRGANTEAFF
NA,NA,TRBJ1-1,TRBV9,TGTGCCAGCAGCTTGTTGCCTTCTGGTGGAGGGACTGAAGCTTTCTTT,CASSLLPSGGGTEAFF
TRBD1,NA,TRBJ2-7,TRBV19,TGTGCCAGTAGTGGCGGGGGACAGGGTCTCGGCTACGAGCAGTACTTC,CASSGGGQGLGYEQYF
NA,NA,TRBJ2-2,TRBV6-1,TGTGCCAGCAGTGCCTTAGCGGCTATGAACACCGGGGAGCTGTTTTTT,CASSALAAMNTGELFF
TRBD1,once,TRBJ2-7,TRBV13,TGTGCCAGCAGCACGAGGGACAGGAATTCGTGGGAGCAGTACTTC,CASSTRDRNSWEQYF
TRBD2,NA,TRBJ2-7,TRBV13,TGTGCCAGCAGCCCAGCGGGAGGCCGGAACGAGCAGTACTTC,CASSPAGGRNEQYF
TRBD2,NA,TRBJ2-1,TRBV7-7,TGTGCTAGCAGCCCTGGACTAGCGGGCGACAATGAGCAGTTCTTC,CASSPGLAGDNEQFF
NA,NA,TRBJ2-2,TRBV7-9,TGTGCCAGCAGCTCTCGACAGTCCGGGGAGCTGTTTTTT,CASSSRQSGELFF
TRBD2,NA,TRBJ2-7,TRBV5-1,TGCGCCAGCAGCTTGGAGGGGACTAGCGTTTCCTACGAGCAGTACTTC,CASSLEGTSVSYEQYF